The entry below gives a single TCR beta chain sequence along with its context. Its target is unknown. This sample was taken from a study of CD8 T cells in Susac syndrome. Whole-study results and caveats: As the study acknowledged, the number of individuals who were part of its TCR sequencing and HLA analysis was relatively small.

The CDR3 is 14 residues long. V lost 6 bases to trimming and J lost 7 bases, with 19 bases between them. It was with random hexamers that roughly 0.45 to 1 ug RNA was reverse transcribed. Amplification of TCR beta CDR3 spanned 54 Vbeta and 13 Jbeta via immunoSEQ multiplex PCR. TCRdb ran MiXCR on the immunoSEQ multiplex PCR reads and lists one entry per CDR3 protein. The sample consists of 180,000 or so distinct CDR3 sequences, 90% to 95% of them appearing once. The rearrangement links TRBV12-3 or TRBV12-4 to TRBJ2-7, with a weak D call TRBD2 (6 bases). The clonotype was recovered from a human donor in good health. The sequenced material came from CD4+ T cells from PBMCs. The CDR3 bases are TGTGCCAGCAGCTCGAGGGAATCTGGAGGGGAGCAGTACTTC. Protein sequence: CASSSRESGGEQYF.